One and the same sample provided the 25 T cell receptor beta chains below, sequenced in a study of cytomegalovirus exposure and HLA in healthy donors. With 60 Vbeta and 13 Jbeta primers, the PCR was carried out. Generated by immunoSEQ multiplex PCR, the TCRdb table keeps only in-frame clones and is missing some. Of about 200,000 clones in the sample, over 80% were seen once. Sequenced sample: PBMCs. Every receptor here comes from a boy aged 2 to 9 in good health and CMV-seronegative.

The chain recombines TRBV5-4 with TRBJ2-7, with 11 bases matching TRBD1. The V segment lost 4 bases and the J segment 7 bases; nucleotides outside the gene matches: 10. CDR1 is SGHNT and CDR2 is YYREEE in the germline V gene (reference sequence). This CDR3 is 15 amino acids long. CDR3 region: CASSGGQGALGEQYF. CDR3 coding DNA: TGTGCCAGCAGCGGCGGACAGGGGGCGCTGGGGGAGCAGTACTTC.

Here the CDR3 DNA reads TGTGCCAGCCGGGAAAAACTGTTTTTT. This codes for CASREKLFF. This chain uses TRBV6-5 with TRBJ1-4; D is unresolved. CDR1 is MNHEY, CDR2 SVGAGI, per germline. Between the trimmed V and J ends, which lost 8 bases and 8 bases, there was a span of 3 bases. The length of the CDR3 is 9 residues.

The rearrangement joins TRBV30 to TRBJ2-7, with D possibly matching TRBD1 (6 bases). V was trimmed by 2 bases and J by 2 bases, leaving 13 bases between them. CDR3 size: 14 residues. Germline V gene lookup returns CDR1 GTSNPN and CDR2 SVGIG (reference sequence). CDR3 protein: CAWSITTGPYEQYF. CDR3 nucleotides: TGTGCCTGGAGTATCACGACAGGCCCCTACGAGCAGTACTTC. The full variable domain, its missing parts supplied by reference TRBV30 and TRBJ2-7, is SQTIHQWPATLVQPVGSPLSLECTVEGTSNPNLYWYRQAAGRGLQLLFYSVGIGQISSEVPQNLSASRPQDRQFILSSKKLLLSDSGFYLCAWSITTGPYEQYFGPGTRLTVT.

The rearrangement joins TRBV30 to TRBJ1-1; D is unclear. The CDR3 sequence is 12 residues long. Between the trimmed V and J ends, which lost 5 bases and 5 bases, there was a span of 12 bases. Germline values: CDR1 GTSNPN, CDR2 SVGIG (reference sequence). The CDR3 is CAWHLGGTEAFF. The CDR3 nucleotides are TGTGCCTGGCATCTGGGAGGTACTGAAGCTTTCTTT.

Comments on this clone: An end of the junction differs from the germline gene, which may be a read error. This chain uses TRBV18 with TRBJ2-1; D not resolved. The CDR3 length is 12 residues. From germline, CDR1 is KGHSH and CDR2 LQKENI. This CDR3 is CASSPSYSEQFF. CDR3 sequence (DNA): TGTGCCAGCTCACCGTCTTACAGTGAGCAGTTCTTC.

The chain carries TRBV2 and TRBJ2-1; no firm D call. Germline assignment: CDR1 SNHLY and CDR2 FYNNEI. V lost 6 bases, J lost 0 bases, and 9 bases lay in between. The CDR3 is made up of 14 amino acids. Here the CDR3 reads CASSVASSYNEQFF. CDR3 sequence (DNA): TGTGCCAGCAGCGTAGCTAGCTCCTACAATGAGCAGTTCTTC.

The rearrangement joins TRBV9 to TRBJ2-3; D is possibly TRBD1 (5 bases). This CDR3 spans 14 amino acids. Germline V gene data show CDR1 as SGDLS and CDR2 as YYNGEE. With 1 base removed from V and 2 bases from J, the gap between germline ends came to 8 bases. CDR3 sequence reads: CASSVQGHTDTQYF. CDR3 sequence (DNA): TGTGCCAGCAGCGTACAGGGCCACACAGATACGCAGTATTTT.

This clone was found once. The chain recombines TRBV6-5 with TRBJ2-7, with D possibly TRBD2 on 6 matching bases. The length of the CDR3 is 15 residues. Deletions cut 0 bases from V and 6 bases from J, with 15 bases between. Germline lookup yields CDR1 MNHEY and CDR2 SVGAGI. This CDR3 is CASSYSRSGRCEQYF. In DNA, the CDR3 is TGTGCCAGCAGTTACTCGCGATCAGGGAGGTGCGAGCAGTACTTC.

Turning to this clone: Different DNA sequences within this sample yield the same CDR3. The chain has TRBV11-2 and TRBJ2-7; D is undetermined. The CDR3 runs 13 residues. Germline values: CDR1 SGHAT, CDR2 FQNNGV. V lost 3 bases and J 1 base, leaving 7 bases between the germline ends. The CDR3 DNA reads as TGTGCCAGCAGCTTCAGTGGTTCCTACGAGCAGTACTTC. It yields the protein CASSFSGSYEQYF.

As regards this clone: The same CDR3 is also encoded by other DNA sequences in this sample. V and J are TRBV29-1 and TRBJ1-1; D is uncertain. Germline V CDR1 and CDR2: SQVTM, ANQGSEA. The V end was cut by 5 bases, the J end by 0 bases, with 10 bases between. There are 13 residues in the CDR3. The CDR3 sequence is CSVSGVLNTEAFF. The DNA for the CDR3 is TGCAGCGTTTCGGGAGTCTTGAACACTGAAGCTTTCTTT.

The chain joins TRBV15 to TRBJ2-5; 8 nucleotides line up with TRBD2. The germline V gene encodes CDR1 LNHNV and CDR2 YYDKDF (reference sequence). CDR3 length equals 16 residues. V shed 0 bases, J shed 2 bases, and the junction held 5 bases outside the gene matches. This CDR3 reads CATSRDRGGTQETQYF. The CDR3 DNA reads TGTGCCACCAGCAGAGATCGCGGGGGGACTCAAGAGACCCAGTACTTC.

The gene calls are TRBV2 and TRBJ1-2; TRBD1 agrees at 7 bases. V was pared by 7 bases and J by 1 base, with 6 bases of the junction left unmatched. Germline V lookup: CDR1 SNHLY, CDR2 FYNNEI. The CDR3 has 14 amino acids. CDR3 in amino acids: CASTDTGVNYGYTF. The CDR3 DNA follows: TGTGCCAGCACCGATACAGGGGTTAACTATGGCTACACCTTC.

This clone was seen a few times. This chain links TRBV6-5 with TRBJ1-3, with D perhaps TRBD1 (5 bases). CDR1 is MNHEY and CDR2 is SVGAGI in the germline V gene. V was pared by 10 bases and J by 0 bases, with 10 bases between. The CDR3 runs 13 residues. CDR3 bases: TGTGCCACGGGAGGGGACTCTGGAAACACCATATATTTT. It yields the protein CATGGDSGNTIYF.

V usage is TRBV6-5 and J usage is TRBJ1-4; D gene unclear. The CDR3 length is 15 residues. From germline, CDR1 is MNHEY and CDR2 SVGAGI. Deletions cut 0 bases from V and 8 bases from J, with 13 bases between. CDR3 residues: CASSYSDTKREKLFF. DNA of the CDR3: TGTGCCAGCAGTTACTCTGACACAAAAAGGGAAAAACTGTTTTTT.

The V and J genes are TRBV11-2 and TRBJ2-1, with a tentative D call TRBD1 (6 bases). The CDR3 sequence is 13 residues long. CDR1 is SGHAT, CDR2 FQNNGV, per germline. V shed 1 base and J shed 12 bases, with 13 bases lying between them. CDR3 bases: TGTGCCAGCAGCTTAGGCAACAGGGAATCGCAGTTCTTC. This encodes CASSLGNRESQFF.

This chain connects TRBV2 to TRBJ2-5; TRBD2 matches 14 bases. The end of the DNA fits TRBJ2-7 better, so the J call may be wrong. Germline V lookup: CDR1 SNHLY, CDR2 FYNNEI. This CDR3 contains 15 residues. The chain's CDR3 is CASSAGTSGSYEQYF. CDR3 coding DNA: TGTGCCAGCAGTGCCGGGACTAGCGGGAGTTACGAGCAGTACTTC.

The chain recombines TRBV15 with TRBJ1-5; weak D call: TRBD1 (6 bases). The germline CDR1 and CDR2 sequences are LNHNV and YYDKDF (reference sequence). The CDR3 has 13 residues. Between the trimmed V and J ends, which lost 5 bases and 9 bases, there was a span of 14 bases. The CDR3 reads CATSDGGARPQHF. The CDR3 DNA reads TGTGCCACCAGCGACGGGGGGGCAAGGCCCCAGCATTTT. The full variable domain, its missing parts supplied by reference TRBV15 and TRBJ1-5, is DAMVIQNPRYQVTQFGKPVTLSCSQTLNHNVMYWYQQKSSQAPKLLFHYYDKDFNNEADTPDNFQSRRPNTSFCFLDIRSPGLGDTAMYLCATSDGGARPQHFGDGTRLSIL.

The chain is built from TRBV7-9 and TRBJ2-6, with TRBD1 matching 8 bases. V was clipped by 1 base and J by 0 bases; unmatched bases: 5. This CDR3 contains 18 residues. Germline CDR1 and CDR2: SEHNR and FQNEAQ (reference sequence). The CDR3 DNA is TGTGCCAGCAGCTTAGAGGGACAGGTTACCTCTGGGGCCAACGTCCTGACTTTC. It yields the protein CASSLEGQVTSGANVLTF.

The DNA of the CDR3 is TGCAGCGTCGCCGGGGACAGGGGCTTAGGGGAGACCCAGTACTTC. Amino acids: CSVAGDRGLGETQYF. The chain couples TRBV29-1 to TRBJ2-5, with TRBD1 matching 10 bases. The J segment lost 5 bases and the V segment lost 6 bases, leaving 12 bases of the junction unmatched. Germline loops: CDR1 SQVTM, CDR2 ANQGSEA. The CDR3 extends over 15 amino acids. The variable domain in full, with the rest retrieved from reference TRBV29-1 and TRBJ2-5, is SAVISQKPSRDICQRGTSLTIQCQVDSQVTMMFWYRQQPGQSLTLIATANQGSEATYESGFVIDKFPISRPNLTFSTLTVSNMSPEDSSIYLCSVAGDRGLGETQYFGPGTRLLVL.

This chain joins TRBV15 and TRBJ2-1, with 9 bases aligning to TRBD2. The germline V gene has CDR1 LNHNV and CDR2 YYDKDF (reference sequence). Losses at the gene ends were 5 bases for V and 4 bases for J; bases not matched to a gene: 9. The CDR3 loop spans 16 amino acids. The CDR3 DNA is TGTGCCACCAGCGGCCCGACTAGCGGTTCATACAATGAGCAGTTCTTC. This gives the protein CATSGPTSGSYNEQFF. The variable domain in full, with the rest retrieved from reference TRBV15 and TRBJ2-1, is DAMVIQNPRYQVTQFGKPVTLSCSQTLNHNVMYWYQQKSSQAPKLLFHYYDKDFNNEADTPDNFQSRRPNTSFCFLDIRSPGLGDTAMYLCATSGPTSGSYNEQFFGPGTRLTVL.

The chain has TRBV11-2 and TRBJ2-5; 7 bases are a match to TRBD2. CDR1 SGHAT and CDR2 FQNNGV come from the germline V gene. With 6 bases clipped from V and 2 bases from J, the junction kept 3 bases outside the gene matches. CDR3 length equals 13 residues. CDR3: CASRGGAQETQYF. The DNA of the CDR3 is TGTGCCAGCAGGGGAGGGGCACAAGAGACCCAGTACTTC.

The chain is built from TRBV7-9 and TRBJ1-1; the D is unclear. V was clipped by 6 bases and J by 5 bases, with 16 bases between them. Germline V gives CDR1 SEHNR, CDR2 FQNEAQ (reference sequence). This CDR3 spans 14 amino acids. The CDR3 loop is CASSFAGSGTEAFF. CDR3 nucleotides: TGTGCCAGCAGTTTTGCCGGGAGCGGAACTGAAGCTTTCTTT.

The V and J genes are TRBV6-5 and TRBJ2-1; D is unresolved. Trimming stripped 6 bases from V and 3 bases from J, with 6 bases between. There are 12 residues in the CDR3. Germline V lookup: CDR1 MNHEY, CDR2 SVGAGI. Here the CDR3 DNA reads TGTGCCAGCAGCAGAGGCTACAATGAGCAGTTCTTC. Residues: CASSRGYNEQFF.

The chain has TRBV27 and TRBJ2-7; 8 positions agree with TRBD1. Germline lookup yields CDR1 MNHEY and CDR2 SMNVEV (reference sequence). The V segment lost 3 bases and the J segment 4 bases; nucleotides outside the gene matches: 8. The CDR3 has 15 amino acids. The CDR3 bases are TGTGCCAGCAGTTTTGGACAGGGTGAATGGTACGAGCAGTACTTC. Its translation: CASSFGQGEWYEQYF.

The chain is built from TRBV6-6 and TRBJ1-1, with D possibly matching TRBD1 (5 bases). Looked up from germline, CDR1 is MNHNY and CDR2 is SVGAGI (reference sequence). V shed 8 bases and J shed 8 bases, with 18 bases lying between them. The CDR3 consists of 13 residues. CDR3 protein: CASGPGGGREAFF. Here the CDR3 DNA reads TGTGCCAGCGGTCCTGGGGGGGGAAGGGAAGCTTTCTTT.